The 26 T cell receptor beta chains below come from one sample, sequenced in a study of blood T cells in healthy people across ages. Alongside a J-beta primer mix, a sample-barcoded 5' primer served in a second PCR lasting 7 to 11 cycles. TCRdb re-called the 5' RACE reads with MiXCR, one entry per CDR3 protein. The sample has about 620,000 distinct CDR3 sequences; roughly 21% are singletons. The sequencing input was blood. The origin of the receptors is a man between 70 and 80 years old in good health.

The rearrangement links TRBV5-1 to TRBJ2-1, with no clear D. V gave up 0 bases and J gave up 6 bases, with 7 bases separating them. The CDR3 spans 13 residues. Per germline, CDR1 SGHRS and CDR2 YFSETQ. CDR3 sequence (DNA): TGCGCCAGCAGCTTGGCCCCGAGCAATGAGCAGTTCTTC. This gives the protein CASSLAPSNEQFF. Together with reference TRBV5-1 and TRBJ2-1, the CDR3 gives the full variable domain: KAGVTQTPRYLIKTRGQQVTLSCSPISGHRSVSWYQQTPGQGLQFLFEYFSETQRNKGNFPGRFSGRQFSNSRSEMNVSTLELGDSALYLCASSLAPSNEQFFGPGTRLTVL.

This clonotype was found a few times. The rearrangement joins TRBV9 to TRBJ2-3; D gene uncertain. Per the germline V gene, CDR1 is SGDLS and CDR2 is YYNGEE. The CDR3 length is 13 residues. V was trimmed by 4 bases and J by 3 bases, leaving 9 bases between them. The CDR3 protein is CASSQSLTDTQYF. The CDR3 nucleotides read TGTGCCAGCAGCCAATCCTTGACAGATACGCAGTATTTT.

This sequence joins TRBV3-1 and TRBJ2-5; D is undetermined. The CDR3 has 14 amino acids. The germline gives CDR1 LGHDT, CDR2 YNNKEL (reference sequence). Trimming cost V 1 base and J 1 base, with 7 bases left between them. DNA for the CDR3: TGTGCCAGCAGCCAAGGTTCTGCCCAAGAGACCCAGTACTTC. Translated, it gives CASSQGSAQETQYF.

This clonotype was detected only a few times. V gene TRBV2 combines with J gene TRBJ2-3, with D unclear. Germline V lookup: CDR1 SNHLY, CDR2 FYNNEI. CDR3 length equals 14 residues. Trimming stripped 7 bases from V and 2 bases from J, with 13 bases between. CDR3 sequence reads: CASKLADFTDTQYF. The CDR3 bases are TGTGCCAGCAAGTTGGCCGACTTCACAGATACGCAGTATTTT. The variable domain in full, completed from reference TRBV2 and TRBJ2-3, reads EPEVTQTPSHQVTQMGQEVILRCVPISNHLYFYWYRQILGQKVEFLVSFYNNEISEKSEIFDDQFSVERPDGSNFTLKIRSTKLEDSAMYFCASKLADFTDTQYFGPGTRLTVL.

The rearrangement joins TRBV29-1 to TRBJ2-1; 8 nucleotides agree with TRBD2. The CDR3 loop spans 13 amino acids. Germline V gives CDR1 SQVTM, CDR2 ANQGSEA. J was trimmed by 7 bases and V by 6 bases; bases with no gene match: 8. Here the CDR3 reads CSVKRESRNEQFF. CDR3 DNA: TGCAGCGTCAAGCGGGAGTCTCGAAATGAGCAGTTCTTC.

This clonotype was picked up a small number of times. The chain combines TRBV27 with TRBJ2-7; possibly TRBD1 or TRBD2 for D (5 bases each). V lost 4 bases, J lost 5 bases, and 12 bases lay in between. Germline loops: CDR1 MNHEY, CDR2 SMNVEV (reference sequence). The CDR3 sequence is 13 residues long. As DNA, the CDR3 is TGTGCCAGCAGTTCCCCAGGGACCCACGAGCAGTACTTC. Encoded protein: CASSSPGTHEQYF.

CDR3 protein: CASSALMVLQETQYF. Written as DNA, the CDR3 is TGTGCCAGCAGCGCCCTAATGGTCTTACAAGAGACCCAGTACTTC. This chain joins TRBV6-2 or TRBV6-3 and TRBJ2-5; D is unclear. This CDR3 has 15 amino acids. The V end lost 6 bases, the J end lost 2 bases, and 16 bases lay between the germline ends. Germline V gene data show CDR1 as MNHEY and CDR2 as SVGEGT.

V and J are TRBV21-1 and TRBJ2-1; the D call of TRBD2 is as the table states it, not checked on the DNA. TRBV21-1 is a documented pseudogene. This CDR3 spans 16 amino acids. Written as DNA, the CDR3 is TGTGCCAGCATTCTAGCGGGAGGACAGACCGACAATGAGCAGTTCTTC. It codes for CASILAGGQTDNEQFF.

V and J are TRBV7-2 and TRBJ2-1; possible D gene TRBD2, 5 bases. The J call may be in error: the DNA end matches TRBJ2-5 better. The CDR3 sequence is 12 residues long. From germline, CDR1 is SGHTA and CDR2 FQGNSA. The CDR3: CASSSMEATQYF. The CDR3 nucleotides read TGTGCCAGCAGCTCAATGGAGGCGACCCAGTACTTC.

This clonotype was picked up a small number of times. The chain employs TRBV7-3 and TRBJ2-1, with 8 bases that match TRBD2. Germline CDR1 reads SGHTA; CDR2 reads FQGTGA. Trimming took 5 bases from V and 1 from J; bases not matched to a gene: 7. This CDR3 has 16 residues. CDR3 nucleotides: TGTGCCAGCAGCCAGAAGCGGGGGCCTTCCTACAATGAGCAGTTCTTC. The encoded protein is CASSQKRGPSYNEQFF.

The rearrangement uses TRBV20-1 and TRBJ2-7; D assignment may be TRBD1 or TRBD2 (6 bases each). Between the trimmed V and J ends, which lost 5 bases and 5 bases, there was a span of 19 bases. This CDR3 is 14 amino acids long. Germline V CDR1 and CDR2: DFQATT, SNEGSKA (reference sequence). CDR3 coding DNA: TGCAGTGCTCCTACAGGGACTGAGCGGGACGAGCAGTACTTC. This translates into CSAPTGTERDEQYF.

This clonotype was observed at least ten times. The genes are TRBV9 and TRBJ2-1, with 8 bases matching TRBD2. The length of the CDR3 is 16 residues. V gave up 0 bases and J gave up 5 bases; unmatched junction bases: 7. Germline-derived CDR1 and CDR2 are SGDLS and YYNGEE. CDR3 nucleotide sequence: TGTGCCAGCAGCGTAGGCCCAGCGGGAGTACACAATGAGCAGTTCTTC. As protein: CASSVGPAGVHNEQFF.

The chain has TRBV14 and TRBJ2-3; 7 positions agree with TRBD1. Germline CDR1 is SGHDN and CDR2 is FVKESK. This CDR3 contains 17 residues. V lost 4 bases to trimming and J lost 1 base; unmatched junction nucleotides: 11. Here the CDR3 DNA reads TGTGCCAGCAGCCCAACCTTCGGGGACAGCCGCACAGATACGCAGTATTTT. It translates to CASSPTFGDSRTDTQYF.

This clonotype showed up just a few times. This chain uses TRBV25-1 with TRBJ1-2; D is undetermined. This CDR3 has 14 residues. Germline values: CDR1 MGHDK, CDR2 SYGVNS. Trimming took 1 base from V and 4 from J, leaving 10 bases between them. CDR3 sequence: CASSESRALYGYTF. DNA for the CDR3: TGTGCCAGCAGTGAATCTCGGGCCCTCTATGGCTACACCTTC.

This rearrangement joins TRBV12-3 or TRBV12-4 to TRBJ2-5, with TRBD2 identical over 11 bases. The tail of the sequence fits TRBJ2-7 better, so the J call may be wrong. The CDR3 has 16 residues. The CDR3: CASSQGTSGNNYEQYF. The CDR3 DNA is TGTGCCAGCAGCCAGGGGACTAGCGGAAACAACTACGAGCAGTACTTC.

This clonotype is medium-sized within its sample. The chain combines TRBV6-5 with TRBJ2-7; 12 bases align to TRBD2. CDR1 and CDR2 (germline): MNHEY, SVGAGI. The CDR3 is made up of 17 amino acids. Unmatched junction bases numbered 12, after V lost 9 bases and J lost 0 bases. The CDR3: CASSGLAGTPSSYEQYF. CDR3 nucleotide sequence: TGTGCCAGTTCGGGACTAGCGGGTACGCCGAGCTCCTACGAGCAGTACTTC.

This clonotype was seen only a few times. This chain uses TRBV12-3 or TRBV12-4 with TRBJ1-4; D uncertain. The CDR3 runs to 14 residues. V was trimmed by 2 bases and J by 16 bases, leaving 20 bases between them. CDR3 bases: TGTGCCAGCAGTTTAAGAGAACCCTTACTTCGACCGTTTTTT. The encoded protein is CASSLREPLLRPFF.

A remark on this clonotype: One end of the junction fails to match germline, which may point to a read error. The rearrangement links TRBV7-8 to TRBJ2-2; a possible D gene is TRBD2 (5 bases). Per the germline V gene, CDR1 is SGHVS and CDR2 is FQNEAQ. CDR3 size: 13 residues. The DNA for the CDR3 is TGTGCCAGCAGCTACATTGTCACCGGGGAGCCGTTTTTT. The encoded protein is CASSYIVTGEPFF.

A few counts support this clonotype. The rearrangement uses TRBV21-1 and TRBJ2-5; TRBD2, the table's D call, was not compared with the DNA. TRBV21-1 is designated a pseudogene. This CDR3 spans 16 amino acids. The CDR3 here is CASSKEHGEASETQYF. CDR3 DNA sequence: TGTGCCAGCAGCAAAGAGCACGGGGAGGCTTCAGAGACCCAGTACTTC.

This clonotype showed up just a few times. CDR3 DNA: TGTGCCAGCAGCAAGGGACTAGCGGGAAACAATGAGCAGTTCTTC. This encodes CASSKGLAGNNEQFF. This rearrangement joins TRBV11-1 to TRBJ2-1; 13 bases match TRBD2. This CDR3 is built from 15 residues. Germline trimming cut 5 bases from V and 5 bases from J; bases unmatched to any gene: 3. Germline V lookup: CDR1 SGHAT, CDR2 FQDESV (reference sequence).

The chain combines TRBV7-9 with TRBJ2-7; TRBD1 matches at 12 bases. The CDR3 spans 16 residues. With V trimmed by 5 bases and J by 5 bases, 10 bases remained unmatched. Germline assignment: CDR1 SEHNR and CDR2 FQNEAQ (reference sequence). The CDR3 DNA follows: TGTGCCAGCAGCCCTTGGCAAGGGACAGGGGGCAACGAGCAGTACTTC. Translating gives CASSPWQGTGGNEQYF.

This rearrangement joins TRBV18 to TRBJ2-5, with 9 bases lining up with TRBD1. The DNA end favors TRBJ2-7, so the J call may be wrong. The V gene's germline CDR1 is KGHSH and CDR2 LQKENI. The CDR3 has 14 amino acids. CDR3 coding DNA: TGTGCCAGCTCACCACGGACAGGGGTTGACGAGCAGTACTTC. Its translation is CASSPRTGVDEQYF.

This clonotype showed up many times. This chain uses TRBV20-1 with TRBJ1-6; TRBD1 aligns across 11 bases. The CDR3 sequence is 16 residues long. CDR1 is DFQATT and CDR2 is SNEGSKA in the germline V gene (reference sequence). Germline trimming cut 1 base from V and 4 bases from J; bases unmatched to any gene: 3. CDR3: CSARGTGGPYNSPLHF. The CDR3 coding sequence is TGCAGTGCTAGAGGGACAGGGGGCCCGTATAATTCACCCCTCCACTTT.

CDR3 bases: TGCGCCAGCAGCCAAGAAGGGCTCGGCGAGCAGTTCTTC. Its translation: CASSQEGLGEQFF. The chain combines TRBV4-1 with TRBJ2-5; D gene unclear. The J call is uncertain, as TRBJ2-1 better fits the DNA end. This CDR3 spans 13 amino acids. Per the germline V gene, CDR1 is MGHRA and CDR2 is YSYEKL.

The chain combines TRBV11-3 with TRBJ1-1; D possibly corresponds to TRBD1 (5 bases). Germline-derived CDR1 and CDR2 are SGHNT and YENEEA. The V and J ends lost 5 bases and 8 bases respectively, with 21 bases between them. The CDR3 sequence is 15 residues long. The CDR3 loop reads CASSTKVGQKMEAFF. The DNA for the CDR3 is TGTGCCAGCAGCACCAAGGTCGGACAAAAAATGGAAGCTTTCTTT.

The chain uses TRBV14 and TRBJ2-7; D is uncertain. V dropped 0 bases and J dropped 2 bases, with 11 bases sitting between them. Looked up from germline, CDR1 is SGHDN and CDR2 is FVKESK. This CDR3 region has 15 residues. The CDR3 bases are TGTGCCAGCAGCCAAGATCCGTTAACAACCTACGAGCAGTACTTC. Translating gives CASSQDPLTTYEQYF.